This T cell receptor (beta chain) was recorded in a study of blood T cell repertoires in COVID-19. Sequencing was performed with immunoSEQ multiplex PCR; in TCRdb, only in-frame clones are kept and a portion is missing. The data hold about 480,000 clones, with about 91% observed a single time. Germline CDR1 is LNHDA and CDR2 is SQIVND (reference sequence). This CDR3 spans 15 amino acids. The germline V and J ends were trimmed by 5 bases and 8 bases, with 21 bases remaining between them. The gene calls are TRBV19 and TRBJ1-1; D unresolved. This receptor was taken from a woman in her forties or fifties with COVID-19, enrolled during active disease. Sequencing was carried out using peripheral blood. As DNA, the CDR3 is TGTGCCAGTAGTTCACGACGGGGAAGGGATATCGAAGCTTTCTTT. This codes for CASSSRRGRDIEAFF.